The 23 T cell receptor beta chains presented below share a single source sample, sequenced in a study of blood T cells in healthy people across ages. A sample-barcoded 5' primer and a J-beta primer mix were used in a second PCR of roughly 7 to 12 cycles. One entry per CDR3 protein results from TCRdb running MiXCR on the 5' RACE reads. The sample lists around 1.7 million distinct CDR3 sequences; about 28% were seen once. The sample consisted of blood. These receptors all come from a woman aged 25-40 years in good health.

In this sample, this clonotype turned up a few times. The CDR3 bases are TGCGCCAGCAGCTTGAGGGGGGACTTCTCCTACAATGAGCAGTTCTTC. It specifies CASSLRGDFSYNEQFF. V is TRBV5-1 and J is TRBJ2-1; either TRBD1 or TRBD2 may supply D (6 bases each). Germline CDR1 SGHRS, CDR2 YFSETQ. V was pared by 1 base and J by 0 bases, with 11 bases between. The CDR3 runs 16 residues. The variable domain in full, completed from reference TRBV5-1 and TRBJ2-1, reads KAGVTQTPRYLIKTRGQQVTLSCSPISGHRSVSWYQQTPGQGLQFLFEYFSETQRNKGNFPGRFSGRQFSNSRSEMNVSTLELGDSALYLCASSLRGDFSYNEQFFGPGTRLTVL.

This clonotype was recorded at least ten times. The chain combines TRBV9 with TRBJ1-5; D is uncertain. Germline CDR1 and CDR2: SGDLS and YYNGEE. CDR3 length equals 13 residues. V lost 3 bases and J lost 3, with 7 bases in between. The CDR3 DNA reads as TGTGCCAGCAGCGGGGAATTCAATCAGCCCCAGCATTTT. The encoded protein is CASSGEFNQPQHF.

Note on this clonotype: An end of the junction differs from the germline gene, which may be a read error. DNA of the CDR3: TGTGCCAGCGGCTTAGTCTCGTTGGACGAGCAGTTCTTC. Protein sequence: CASGLVSLDEQFF. The rearrangement links TRBV7-9 to TRBJ2-1, with unresolved D. The CDR3 is made up of 13 amino acids. Germline V gene sequence: CDR1 SEHNR, CDR2 FQNEAQ (reference sequence).

This clonotype was observed a few times. The chain combines TRBV7-2 with TRBJ2-5; D is perhaps TRBD2 (5 bases). V was cut by 5 bases and J by 0 bases, with 13 bases left in between. CDR1 is SGHTA, CDR2 FQGNSA, per germline. The CDR3 is 15 residues long. The chain's CDR3 is CASSPRVGYQETQYF. The CDR3 bases are TGTGCCAGCAGCCCGAGGGTGGGGTACCAAGAGACCCAGTACTTC.

The chain links TRBV4-1 to TRBJ1-1; D possibly corresponds to TRBD1 (6 bases). The CDR3 is 15 residues long. V shed 5 bases and J shed 1 base, with 14 bases lying between them. The germline gives CDR1 MGHRA, CDR2 YSYEKL. The CDR3 DNA reads TGCGCCAGCAGCGAACCCCAGACAGGGAACACTGAAGCTTTCTTT. Amino acid sequence: CASSEPQTGNTEAFF.

A few counts support this clonotype. V is TRBV19 and J is TRBJ2-3, with 7 positions matching TRBD2. Germline trimming cut 6 bases from V and 5 bases from J; bases unmatched to any gene: 11. CDR1 and CDR2 (germline): LNHDA, SQIVND (reference sequence). The CDR3 loop spans 15 amino acids. CDR3 sequence (DNA): TGTGCCAGTAGCCCGGGGGGACCGGGCAAAGATACGCAGTATTTT. Translated, it gives CASSPGGPGKDTQYF.

V is TRBV28 and J is TRBJ2-7; 8 nucleotides line up with TRBD2. Germline V gene data show CDR1 as MDHEN and CDR2 as SYDVKM. CDR3 length: 16 residues. Trimming cost V 7 bases and J 0 bases; bases outside gene matches: 11. The CDR3 DNA reads TGTGCCAGCAATCCTCCGGGGGGGACATTCTCCTACGAGCAGTACTTC. It translates to CASNPPGGTFSYEQYF.

Regarding this clonotype: Germline is not matched at one junction end, which may reflect a read error. This chain joins TRBV25-1 and TRBJ2-1, with D perhaps matching TRBD2 (6 bases). Germline CDR1 is MGHDK and CDR2 is SYGVNS. There are 15 residues in the CDR3. For the CDR3, the DNA is TGTGCCGGCAGTGACCGAGCGGGCGTGGGGGATGAGCAGTTCTTC. Translating gives CAGSDRAGVGDEQFF. The full variable domain, rest sourced from reference TRBV25-1 and TRBJ2-1, is EADIYQTPRYLVIGTGKKITLECSQTMGHDKMYWYQQDPGMELHLIHYSYGVNSTEKGDLSSESTVSRIRTEHFPLTLESARPSHTSQYLCAGSDRAGVGDEQFFGPGTRLTVL.

This rearrangement joins TRBV7-2 to TRBJ1-1; D is perhaps TRBD1 (5 bases). The germline V gene encodes CDR1 SGHTA and CDR2 FQGNSA. The CDR3 has 15 amino acids. Trimming removed 6 bases from V and 4 bases from J, with 18 bases in between. The CDR3 loop is CASSAKQSQGTEAFF. CDR3 in DNA: TGTGCCAGCAGTGCTAAACAATCTCAGGGCACTGAAGCTTTCTTT.

This clonotype has a count of ten or more. The rearrangement links TRBV20-1 to TRBJ2-1; D is uncertain. The V end lost 1 base, the J end lost 6 bases, and 19 bases lay between the germline ends. Germline V lookup: CDR1 DFQATT, CDR2 SNEGSKA (reference sequence). The CDR3 has 16 amino acids. The CDR3 nucleotides read TGCAGTGCTAGAGGGCATGGCGGTTCCTTTGGCAATGAGCAGTTCTTC. The encoded protein is CSARGHGGSFGNEQFF.

The chain is built from TRBV20-1 and TRBJ1-2; D is unresolved. Germline assignment: CDR1 DFQATT and CDR2 SNEGSKA (reference sequence). The CDR3 spans 11 residues. V was clipped by 0 bases and J by 8 bases, with 7 bases between them. Written as DNA, the CDR3 is TGCAGTGCTAGAGATCTAGAAGGCTACACCTTC. This encodes CSARDLEGYTF.

The CDR3 region has the DNA TGTGCCAGCAGCCGCGGGTCCCCTTTCTACAATGAGCAGTTCTTC. Protein product: CASSRGSPFYNEQFF. The chain uses TRBV11-2 and TRBJ2-1; D perhaps matches TRBD2 (5 bases). CDR1 and CDR2 from the germline V gene are SGHAT and FQNNGV. The length of the CDR3 is 15 residues. Between the trimmed V and J ends, which lost 5 bases and 3 bases, there was a span of 14 bases.

The genes are TRBV7-9 and TRBJ1-1; D ambiguous. Per the germline V gene, CDR1 is SEHNR and CDR2 is FQNEAQ (reference sequence). V gave up 2 bases and J gave up 8 bases, with 9 bases separating them. The CDR3 spans 12 residues. The CDR3 DNA is TGTGCCAGCAGCTTAAATAACGGAGAAGCTTTCTTT. The encoded protein is CASSLNNGEAFF.

The chain has TRBV11-2 and TRBJ2-5, with 8 bases matching TRBD2. This CDR3 region has 17 residues. The trim removed 3 bases at V and 3 bases at J, leaving 12 bases unmatched. Germline assignment: CDR1 SGHAT and CDR2 FQNNGV. The CDR3: CASSLGRAGVWKETQYF. The DNA of the CDR3 is TGTGCCAGCAGCTTGGGGAGAGCGGGGGTTTGGAAAGAGACCCAGTACTTC.

The genes are TRBV7-2 and TRBJ1-5; D gene unclear. The V and J ends lost 0 bases and 4 bases respectively, with 10 bases between them. This CDR3 is 15 amino acids long. Germline V gene sequence: CDR1 SGHTA, CDR2 FQGNSA. The CDR3 coding sequence is TGTGCCAGCAGCTTAGCAGGGAGTAGGAATCAGCCCCAGCATTTT. Residues: CASSLAGSRNQPQHF. Combining the CDR3 with reference TRBV7-2 and TRBJ1-5 gives the whole variable domain GAGVSQSPSNKVTEKGKDVELRCDPISGHTALYWYRQSLGQGLEFLIYFQGNSAPDKSGLPSDRFSAERTGGSVSTLTIQRTQQEDSAVYLCASSLAGSRNQPQHFGDGTRLSIL.

This clonotype was detected a few times. V is TRBV29-1 and J is TRBJ2-3; tentatively, D is TRBD2 (7 bases). Deletions cut 5 bases from V and 2 bases from J, with 11 bases between. Germline CDR1 is SQVTM and CDR2 is ANQGSEA. This CDR3 has 13 residues. CDR3 nucleotide sequence: TGCAGCGTTCGGGGGGCCAACACAGATACGCAGTATTTT. It codes for CSVRGANTDTQYF.

V and J are TRBV12-3 or TRBV12-4 and TRBJ1-2, with D perhaps matching TRBD1 (5 bases). Trimming cost V 8 bases and J 7 bases, with 23 bases left between them. There are 15 residues in the CDR3. CDR3 region: CASRLTRDRGAGYTF. CDR3 DNA sequence: TGTGCCAGCCGACTGACCCGGGACCGCGGGGCTGGCTACACCTTC.

The V call is TRBV10-3, the J call TRBJ2-1; TRBD2 might be the D (5 bases). Germline lookup yields CDR1 ENHRY and CDR2 SYGVKD. Trimming pared 6 bases from V and 8 bases from J, leaving 14 bases between. This CDR3 has 13 amino acids. CDR3 region: CAIRPGLLDEQFF. The CDR3 DNA reads TGTGCCATCAGACCGGGGTTACTGGATGAGCAGTTCTTC.

Regarding this clonotype: One end of the junction varies from germline; a read error may be responsible. The chain couples TRBV4-3 to TRBJ2-5, with a possible D match to TRBD2 (6 bases). The germline V gene has CDR1 LGHNA and CDR2 YSLEER. The CDR3 sequence is 16 residues long. The CDR3 protein is CTSSQDYGGGKETQYF. CDR3 nucleotide sequence: TGCACCAGCAGCCAAGATTACGGGGGAGGAAAAGAGACCCAGTACTTC.

This clonotype was counted between two and nine times. The rearrangement links TRBV4-3 to TRBJ2-1; no reliable D call. The germline gives CDR1 LGHNA, CDR2 YSLEER. V shed 1 base and J shed 6 bases, with 10 bases lying between them. CDR3 length: 14 residues. CDR3 protein: CASSQGRSFNEQFF. The CDR3 nucleotides read TGCGCCAGCAGCCAAGGCAGGAGCTTCAATGAGCAGTTCTTC.

This clonotype was recorded many times. CDR3 loop: CSARDPGRADTQYF. The CDR3 DNA sequence: TGCAGTGCTAGAGATCCGGGGCGCGCAGATACGCAGTATTTT. V is TRBV20-1 and J is TRBJ2-3, with D perhaps assigned TRBD1 or TRBD2 (5 bases each). Trimming cost V 0 bases and J 4 bases, with 11 bases left between them. This CDR3 contains 14 residues. Germline V CDR1 and CDR2: DFQATT, SNEGSKA (reference sequence).

This clonotype was observed a handful of times. The CDR3 DNA reads TGTGCCACCAGTGATTCGGGACAGGGAATGGATACGCAGTATTTT. It codes for CATSDSGQGMDTQYF. The rearrangement links TRBV24-1 to TRBJ2-3, with TRBD1 matching 9 bases. Germline loops: CDR1 KGHDR, CDR2 SFDVKD. Trimming removed 2 bases from V and 6 bases from J; junction bases left unmatched: 5. The CDR3 covers 15 residues.

There are a few counts of this clonotype. The gene calls are TRBV5-1 and TRBJ1-2; D is uncertain. Trimming left V 0 bases short and J 5 bases short, with 17 bases between. Germline V lookup: CDR1 SGHRS, CDR2 YFSETQ. This CDR3 contains 16 residues. In DNA, the CDR3 is TGCGCCAGCAGCTTGGGAAGCAGAAGCACCCCATATGGCTACACCTTC. This codes for CASSLGSRSTPYGYTF.